Included here is one T cell receptor (beta chain) sequence, with context. Antigen specificity is unknown. These data belong to a study of vaccination effects on CD4 cells after COVID-19. Findings and caveats of the study: Cross-reactivity with common cold coronaviruses was shown by only 1 of 255 vaccine-induced clones in healthy vaccinees.

The culture ran for under eleven days, and then CD4+ T cells were isolated. In the vaccine recipients, nucleocapsid antibodies were negative and there was no prior SARS-CoV-2 infection. Replacing half the medium with IL-2 medium was done on days 3 and 7. Germline V gene lookup returns CDR1 SGHDT and CDR2 YYEEEE. This CDR3 comprises 15 residues. V was clipped by 4 bases and J by 6 bases; unmatched bases: 7. The assay was immunoSEQ multiplex PCR, and TCRdb's table has in-frame clones only and misses some. The data contain approximately 31,000 clones, around three quarters of them singletons. Sequencing was performed on CD4+ T cells from PBMCs cultured without peptide, taken before COVID-19 vaccination. The sequence was collected from a human donor who received a COVID-19 vaccine. The V and J genes are TRBV5-6 and TRBJ1-5; 10 bases match TRBD1. This chain's CDR3 is CASSRGQGTIQPQHF. The CDR3 coding sequence is TGTGCCAGCAGCAGGGGACAGGGGACGATTCAGCCCCAGCATTTT.